These 27 T cell receptor beta chains share one sample of origin, sequenced in a study of blood T cell repertoires in COVID-19. Produced via immunoSEQ multiplex PCR; TCRdb's table is partial and in-frame only. The table shows 190,000 or so clones, with around 84% occurring only once. The sequencing sample was made of peripheral blood. Receptors originate from a man aged 40-49 years with active or convalescent COVID-19.

The chain combines TRBV28 with TRBJ1-1; D is uncertain. Trimming shortened V by 6 bases and J by 7 bases, and 15 bases separated the two germline ends. This CDR3 has 13 residues. CDR1 and CDR2 from the germline V gene are MDHEN and SYDVKM. The DNA of the CDR3 is TGTGCCAGCAGCCCTTCAGCAGGAGGTGAAGCTTTCTTT. It codes for CASSPSAGGEAFF.

The V and J genes are TRBV19 and TRBJ1-5; TRBD1 matches 7 bases. Germline V gives CDR1 LNHDA, CDR2 SQIVND (reference sequence). The CDR3 totals 13 residues. With 6 bases clipped from V and 7 bases from J, the junction kept 6 bases outside the gene matches. CDR3 coding DNA: TGTGCCAGTAGCCGACAGGGCGGGCAGCCCCAGCATTTT. It translates to CASSRQGGQPQHF.

This clone came up a few times. V gene TRBV5-1 combines with J gene TRBJ1-1; TRBD1 agrees at 8 bases. This CDR3 has 16 residues. The germline V gene encodes CDR1 SGHRS and CDR2 YFSETQ. The junction had 7 bases not matched to a gene; V was cut back by 0 bases and J by 3 bases. The CDR3 coding sequence is TGCGCCAGCAGCTTGGATGCAGGGGGCAGGGACACTGAAGCTTTCTTT. Translation gives CASSLDAGGRDTEAFF.

In this sample, this clone is medium-sized. The V gene is TRBV11-3, the J gene TRBJ2-7; D ambiguous. Germline values: CDR1 SGHNT, CDR2 YENEEA. The V gene lost 6 bases and the J gene lost 6 bases, with 15 bases spanning the gap. CDR3 length: 13 residues. The CDR3 nucleotides are TGTGCCAGCAGTGTGACCCCTACGGGCGAGCAGTACTTC. This codes for CASSVTPTGEQYF.

The J gene is TRBJ1-5, the V gene TRBV19; 7 bases map to TRBD1. CDR1 LNHDA and CDR2 SQIVND come from the germline V gene (reference sequence). The length of the CDR3 is 14 residues. Trimming cost V 4 bases and J 7 bases; bases outside gene matches: 7. The CDR3 loop reads CASSSLRGRQPQHF. The CDR3 nucleotides are TGTGCCAGTAGTAGTTTGAGGGGGCGGCAGCCCCAGCATTTT.

The genes are TRBV19 and TRBJ1-1, with D unresolved. The CDR3 runs to 14 residues. V lost 3 bases and J lost 0, with 8 bases in between. The germline V gene has CDR1 LNHDA and CDR2 SQIVND (reference sequence). In DNA form, the CDR3 reads TGTGCCAGTAGTATCGGACTTCTGAACACTGAAGCTTTCTTT. Translating gives CASSIGLLNTEAFF.

The chain couples TRBV27 to TRBJ1-5; possible D gene TRBD1, 5 bases. The V end was cut by 1 base, the J end by 4 bases, with 20 bases between. This CDR3 has 18 amino acids. The germline CDR1 and CDR2 sequences are MNHEY and SMNVEV (reference sequence). The CDR3 loop is CASSLWSGRGGPNQPQHF. CDR3 coding DNA: TGTGCCAGCAGTTTATGGTCGGGGCGGGGCGGACCGAATCAGCCCCAGCATTTT.

The J gene is TRBJ2-7, the V gene TRBV4-2; 11 bases agree with TRBD2. V shed 1 base and J 6 bases; nucleotides not matched to a gene: 2. This CDR3 comprises 14 residues. Germline V gene data show CDR1 as LGHNA and CDR2 as YNFKEQ. The DNA for the CDR3 is TGTGCCAGCAGCCAAGCACTAGCGGGGGCCGAGCAGTACTTC. Translating it yields CASSQALAGAEQYF.

V usage is TRBV9 and J usage is TRBJ2-3; 12 bases align to TRBD2. The CDR3 has 16 residues. Germline loops: CDR1 SGDLS, CDR2 YYNGEE. Trimming at V came to 4 bases and at J to 1 base, leaving 4 bases not matched to a gene. CDR3 protein: CASSSLAGGGTDTQYF. CDR3 sequence (DNA): TGTGCCAGCAGCTCGCTAGCGGGGGGGGGCACAGATACGCAGTATTTT.

The gene calls are TRBV24-1 and TRBJ1-1, with a weak D call TRBD1 (6 bases). Germline V gene sequence: CDR1 KGHDR, CDR2 SFDVKD. The CDR3 contains 13 residues. Trimming took 2 bases from V and 11 from J, leaving 14 bases between them. The CDR3 sequence is CATSDSRGRGAFF. The CDR3 coding sequence is TGTGCCACCAGTGATTCCAGGGGCCGTGGGGCTTTCTTT.

The CDR3 DNA reads TGTGCCACCGGGACTTCGTCAGTGGAAAAACTGTTTTTT. This sequence encodes CATGTSSVEKLFF. The chain links TRBV7-9 to TRBJ1-4; D perhaps matches TRBD1 (5 bases). The germline V gene encodes CDR1 SEHNR and CDR2 FQNEAQ (reference sequence). The CDR3 sequence is 13 residues long. Trimming took 10 bases from V and 8 from J, leaving 17 bases between them.

This clone was seen a single time. The V call is TRBV7-3, the J call TRBJ2-1; a possible D gene is TRBD2 (5 bases). CDR3 length equals 14 residues. CDR1 and CDR2 (germline): SGHTA, FQGTGA. Deletions cut 5 bases from V and 6 bases from J, with 14 bases between. For the CDR3, the DNA is TGTGCCAGCAGCCCCCCGGCTCGGGGCAATGAGCAGTTCTTC. As protein: CASSPPARGNEQFF.

This chain connects TRBV11-2 to TRBJ2-1, with TRBD1 matching 7 bases. The CDR3 consists of 15 residues. Germline V gene data show CDR1 as SGHAT and CDR2 as FQNNGV. Trimming cost V 4 bases and J 6 bases; bases outside gene matches: 9. In DNA form, the CDR3 reads TGTGCCAGCAGCTGGCCGGACAGGCCTTTCAATGAGCAGTTCTTC. Protein: CASSWPDRPFNEQFF.

The genes are TRBV6-2 or TRBV6-3 and TRBJ1-5, with a possible D match to TRBD1 (5 bases). The CDR3 has 11 residues. Germline V gene sequence: CDR1 MNHEY, CDR2 SVGEGT. V shed 2 bases and J shed 12 bases, with 8 bases lying between them. CDR3 residues: CASSYGHSQHF. CDR3 bases: TGTGCCAGCAGTTACGGACATAGCCAGCATTTT.

This rearrangement joins TRBV4-1 to TRBJ2-3; 10 nucleotides match TRBD1. V gave up 2 bases and J gave up 1 base; unmatched junction bases: 6. This CDR3 contains 17 residues. The V gene's germline CDR1 is MGHRA and CDR2 YSYEKL. In nucleotides, the CDR3 is TGCGCCAGCAGCCAAACCGGGACAGGGGTCCGCACAGATACGCAGTATTTT. Residues: CASSQTGTGVRTDTQYF.

The count of this clone is one. The same CDR3 also results from other DNA sequences found in this sample. The V call is TRBV5-1, the J call TRBJ1-4; maybe TRBD1 (5 bases). Per germline, CDR1 SGHRS and CDR2 YFSETQ. This CDR3 has 13 amino acids. Trimming cost V 7 bases and J 1 base, with 8 bases left between them. CDR3 residues: CASSGVTNEKLFF. CDR3 nucleotides: TGCGCCAGCTCGGGGGTAACTAATGAAAAACTGTTTTTT. Variable domain in full (rest from reference TRBV5-1 and TRBJ1-4): KAGVTQTPRYLIKTRGQQVTLSCSPISGHRSVSWYQQTPGQGLQFLFEYFSETQRNKGNFPGRFSGRQFSNSRSEMNVSTLELGDSALYLCASSGVTNEKLFFGSGTQLSVL.

The V gene is TRBV19, the J gene TRBJ2-7; TRBD1 matches at 7 bases. CDR1 and CDR2 from the germline V gene are LNHDA and SQIVND (reference sequence). With 8 bases clipped from V and 0 bases from J, the junction kept 1 base outside the gene matches. This CDR3 region has 12 residues. Here the CDR3 DNA reads TGTGCCAGTGGGGACAGCTCCTACGAGCAGTACTTC. Translated, it gives CASGDSSYEQYF.

The gene calls are TRBV18 and TRBJ2-7; maybe TRBD1 (6 bases). Germline V gene lookup returns CDR1 KGHSH and CDR2 LQKENI. This CDR3 spans 17 amino acids. Trimming left V 3 bases short and J 4 bases short, with 22 bases between. DNA of the CDR3: TGTGCCAGCTCACCGAGTACGACAGGATACCTATCTTACGAGCAGTACTTC. Translating it yields CASSPSTTGYLSYEQYF.

The V call is TRBV2, the J call TRBJ2-7, with D possibly TRBD1 on 6 matching bases. The CDR3 totals 14 residues. The germline gives CDR1 SNHLY, CDR2 FYNNEI. V lost 5 bases, J lost 1 base, and 12 bases lay in between. The DNA of the CDR3 is TGTGCCAGCAGTCTCGGGACACGTTCCTACGAGCAGTACTTC. Protein: CASSLGTRSYEQYF.

The rearrangement uses TRBV4-2 and TRBJ2-1; 8 bases fit TRBD2. CDR1 is LGHNA and CDR2 is YNFKEQ in the germline V gene. With 2 bases clipped from V and 0 bases from J, the junction kept 6 bases outside the gene matches. CDR3 length: 17 amino acids. The CDR3 bases are TGTGCCAGCAGCCAATCTATAGCGGGAAGCTCCTACAATGAGCAGTTCTTC. Residues: CASSQSIAGSSYNEQFF.

This chain links TRBV5-6 with TRBJ2-3, with 7 nucleotides matching TRBD2. Losses at the gene ends were 2 bases for V and 0 bases for J; bases not matched to a gene: 3. This CDR3 is 15 amino acids long. The germline V gene encodes CDR1 SGHDT and CDR2 YYEEEE. The CDR3 coding sequence is TGTGCCAGCAGCTTAGCGGGACTGAGCACAGATACGCAGTATTTT. Translated: CASSLAGLSTDTQYF.

The chain has TRBV5-1 and TRBJ2-7, with D possibly being TRBD2 (5 bases). This CDR3 comprises 15 residues. V lost 2 bases and J lost 0, with 12 bases in between. Germline V CDR1 and CDR2: SGHRS, YFSETQ. CDR3 loop: CASSFPPGNSYEQYF. The CDR3 DNA sequence: TGCGCCAGCAGCTTTCCCCCGGGAAACTCCTACGAGCAGTACTTC.

The V gene is TRBV2, the J gene TRBJ1-5; 8 bases agree with TRBD1. V was pared by 5 bases and J by 5 bases, with 8 bases of the junction left unmatched. This CDR3 is built from 15 residues. The germline V gene encodes CDR1 SNHLY and CDR2 FYNNEI. CDR3 sequence: CASSSDRVEHQPQHF. DNA for the CDR3: TGTGCCAGCAGTTCGGACAGGGTAGAACATCAGCCCCAGCATTTT.

This chain connects TRBV4-3 to TRBJ1-2; 9 bases align to TRBD1. The germline V gene encodes CDR1 LGHNA and CDR2 YSLEER. J was trimmed by 5 bases and V by 3 bases; bases with no gene match: 1. The CDR3 loop spans 13 amino acids. The CDR3 DNA is TGCGCCAGCAGCCAGGGACAGGGATATGGCTACACCTTC. It codes for CASSQGQGYGYTF.

The chain combines TRBV11-2 with TRBJ1-2; 10 nucleotides line up with TRBD1. Looked up from germline, CDR1 is SGHAT and CDR2 is FQNNGV. The CDR3 is 18 residues long. Unmatched junction bases numbered 13, after V lost 5 bases and J lost 1 base. The CDR3 nucleotides are TGTGCCAGCAGCCCAACACCGGGACAGGGGCCCATTAACTATGGCTACACCTTC. This gives the protein CASSPTPGQGPINYGYTF.

This clone was detected a few times. This rearrangement joins TRBV28 to TRBJ1-6, with TRBD1 as a possible D gene (6 bases). Germline CDR1 MDHEN, CDR2 SYDVKM. V gave up 6 bases and J gave up 6 bases, with 12 bases separating them. The CDR3 is 14 amino acids. CDR3 DNA: TGTGCCAGCAGACACAGGGAACTTAATTCACCCCTCCACTTT. This translates into CASRHRELNSPLHF.

The rearrangement uses TRBV11-1 and TRBJ2-3; the match to TRBD2 covers 8 bases. CDR1 and CDR2 from the germline V gene are SGHAT and FQDESV (reference sequence). Trimming cost V 4 bases and J 5 bases; bases outside gene matches: 8. The CDR3 has 15 amino acids. In DNA, the CDR3 is TGTGCCAGCAGCTCCGGGAGGGTCGCGGGAGATACGCAGTATTTT. It yields the protein CASSSGRVAGDTQYF.